A single sample is the source of the 21 T cell receptor beta chains below, sequenced in a study of identical twins. TCRdb reprocessed the 5' RACE reads via MiXCR and lists one record per CDR3 protein. The profile shows a few hundred thousand distinct CDR3 sequences, 5.5% to 7.5% of them singletons. The data also belong to a second study, concerning T cells expressing NK-cell markers.

Sequencing was carried out using CD8+ T cells sorted from blood. The source is a woman between 18 and 29 years old in good health.

The rearrangement joins TRBV11-2 to TRBJ2-7; weak D call: TRBD1 (5 bases). The CDR3 consists of 13 residues. V gave up 2 bases and J gave up 12 bases, with 17 bases separating them. The germline CDR1 and CDR2 sequences are SGHAT and FQNNGV. CDR3 region: CASSLLTEEKVYF. CDR3 DNA: TGTGCCAGCAGCTTATTGACAGAGGAAAAGGTGTACTTC.

Only a few counts were recorded for this clonotype. The chain joins TRBV5-6 to TRBJ2-1, with D unclear. CDR1 is SGHDT, CDR2 YYEEEE, per germline. V lost 4 bases to trimming and J lost 7 bases, with 21 bases between them. This CDR3 has 16 residues. The CDR3 loop reads CASSDATGLRLNEQFF. In nucleotides, the CDR3 is TGTGCCAGCAGCGACGCCACGGGTCTTCGCCTGAATGAGCAGTTCTTC.

There are a few counts of this clonotype. This chain uses TRBV19 with TRBJ1-1; D is undetermined. Trimming took 5 bases from V and 0 from J, leaving 7 bases between them. CDR3 length: 13 amino acids. Germline CDR1 reads LNHDA; CDR2 reads SQIVND (reference sequence). DNA of the CDR3: TGTGCCAGTAGTTGGGTGGTGAACACTGAAGCTTTCTTT. This gives the protein CASSWVVNTEAFF. The complete variable domain, with remaining parts taken from reference TRBV19 and TRBJ1-1, reads DGGITQSPKYLFRKEGQNVTLSCEQNLNHDAMYWYRQDPGQGLRLIYYSQIVNDFQKGDIAEGYSVSREKKESFPLTVTSAQKNPTAFYLCASSWVVNTEAFFGQGTRLTVV.

This clonotype was recorded at least ten times. Here the CDR3 reads CSARASGTGRYEQYF. The CDR3 DNA sequence: TGCAGTGCTAGGGCATCCGGGACAGGGAGATACGAGCAGTACTTC. V usage is TRBV20-1 and J usage is TRBJ2-7; TRBD1 agrees at 9 bases. The CDR3 runs 15 residues. The germline gives CDR1 DFQATT, CDR2 SNEGSKA (reference sequence). Unmatched junction bases numbered 10, after V lost 3 bases and J lost 4 bases.

This clonotype was counted many times. The gene calls are TRBV19 and TRBJ2-7, with 10 bases identical to TRBD1. Germline V gene lookup returns CDR1 LNHDA and CDR2 SQIVND (reference sequence). Trimming removed 3 bases from V and 3 bases from J; junction bases left unmatched: 8. The CDR3 is 16 residues long. The CDR3 DNA reads as TGTGCCAGTAGTATGATCCCGGGACAGGGGCACTACGAGCAGTACTTC. Protein: CASSMIPGQGHYEQYF.

This clonotype was seen repeatedly, ten times or more. This chain uses TRBV11-3 with TRBJ1-1; tentative D call: TRBD1 (5 bases). Between the trimmed V and J ends, which lost 5 bases and 13 bases, there was a span of 17 bases. The CDR3 sequence is 12 residues long. Germline values: CDR1 SGHNT, CDR2 YENEEA. The CDR3 DNA reads as TGTGCCAGCAGCAGGACGGCCCTCAGGGTTTTCTTT. It codes for CASSRTALRVFF.

The chain carries TRBV4-3 and TRBJ2-7, with 9 nucleotides matching TRBD1. This CDR3 spans 16 amino acids. The germline V gene has CDR1 LGHNA and CDR2 YSLEER. The junction had 11 bases not matched to a gene; V was cut back by 3 bases and J by 5 bases. The CDR3 DNA follows: TGCGCCAGCAGCCACGAACACACAGGGGGCCGCCACGAGCAGTACTTC. This gives the protein CASSHEHTGGRHEQYF.

This sequence joins TRBV7-8 and TRBJ2-5; D gene unclear. The CDR3 is made up of 14 amino acids. Germline CDR1 reads SGHVS; CDR2 reads FQNEAQ. Trimming stripped 4 bases from V and 5 bases from J, with 14 bases between. This CDR3 reads CASSSLDLTETQYF. The CDR3 DNA reads as TGTGCCAGCAGCTCCCTAGATCTTACGGAGACCCAGTACTTC.

This clonotype was recorded a few times. The V gene is TRBV5-4, the J gene TRBJ2-1; 8 bases are shared with TRBD2. The CDR3 is made up of 11 amino acids. In germline, CDR1 is SGHNT, CDR2 YYREEE (reference sequence). Trimming cost V 9 bases and J 8 bases; bases outside gene matches: 4. As DNA, the CDR3 is TGTGCCACCGGGGGGGGGTATGAGCAGTTCTTC. It codes for CATGGGYEQFF.

The V gene is TRBV6-6, the J gene TRBJ2-2, with D perhaps matching TRBD1 (6 bases). The germline V gene has CDR1 MNHNY and CDR2 SVGAGI (reference sequence). The CDR3 runs to 11 residues. The germline V and J ends were trimmed by 6 bases and 7 bases, with 6 bases remaining between them. CDR3 in amino acids: CASRDSGELFF. The CDR3 DNA follows: TGTGCCAGCAGGGACAGCGGGGAGCTGTTTTTT.

This clonotype was recorded a few times. The chain carries TRBV5-1 and TRBJ1-1; weak D call: TRBD1 (5 bases). Germline CDR1 is SGHRS and CDR2 is YFSETQ. This CDR3 is built from 17 residues. V was shortened by 0 bases and J by 5 bases, with 20 bases between the two germline ends. In DNA, the CDR3 is TGCGCCAGCAGCTTGGAGCCCCAGGGTAAGGGCCTGACTGAAGCTTTCTTT. Amino acids: CASSLEPQGKGLTEAFF.

V usage is TRBV20-1 and J usage is TRBJ2-4; no reliable D call. The germline V gene has CDR1 DFQATT and CDR2 SNEGSKA (reference sequence). V shed 0 bases and J shed 3 bases, with 6 bases lying between them. CDR3 length: 13 residues. CDR3 nucleotide sequence: TGCAGTGCTAGAGACGGGCTCAAAAACATTCAGTACTTC. Encoded protein: CSARDGLKNIQYF.

At least ten counts were recorded for this clonotype. The rearrangement uses TRBV12-3 or TRBV12-4 and TRBJ1-2; no clear D. This CDR3 is built from 12 residues. Trimming removed 9 bases from V and 4 bases from J, with 12 bases in between. This CDR3 is CASTGSAYGYTF. CDR3 DNA: TGTGCCAGTACCGGGTCTGCCTATGGCTACACCTTC.

This clonotype was picked up a small number of times. CDR3 sequence (DNA): TGCAGCGTGAGGGAGGGACCCTACTATGGCTACACCTTC. This codes for CSVREGPYYGYTF. The V and J genes are TRBV29-1 and TRBJ1-2; tentative D call: TRBD1 (5 bases). Trimming took 6 bases from V and 3 from J, leaving 14 bases between them. The germline gives CDR1 SQVTM, CDR2 ANQGSEA. CDR3 length equals 13 residues.

This clonotype was counted many times. The chain combines TRBV5-6 with TRBJ2-1; 7 bases align to TRBD2. V lost 6 bases and J lost 3; bases outside the gene matches: 6. This CDR3 has 14 amino acids. Per the germline V gene, CDR1 is SGHDT and CDR2 is YYEEEE. The CDR3 DNA follows: TGTGCCAGCATTGAGCGGGGTTTCTACAATGAGCAGTTCTTC. It yields the protein CASIERGFYNEQFF. Complete variable domain (other parts from reference TRBV5-6 and TRBJ2-1): DAGVTQSPTHLIKTRGQQVTLRCSPKSGHDTVSWYQQALGQGPQFIFQYYEEEERQRGNFPDRFSGHQFPNYSSELNVNALLLGDSALYLCASIERGFYNEQFFGPGTRLTVL.

The chain links TRBV12-3 or TRBV12-4 to TRBJ2-2; no clear D. The CDR3 has 13 residues. Trimming pared 7 bases from V and 1 base from J, leaving 7 bases between. The CDR3 DNA follows: TGTGCCAGCACCCCAGGGAACACCGGGGAGCTGTTTTTT. This encodes CASTPGNTGELFF.

This chain connects TRBV12-3 or TRBV12-4 to TRBJ1-1; D gene unclear. This CDR3 has 13 amino acids. Trimming removed 3 bases at V and 9 bases at J, with 14 bases between. Here the CDR3 DNA reads TGTGCCAGCAGTTTTGAATTTGTGGGAAAAGCTTTCTTT. It codes for CASSFEFVGKAFF.

This clonotype came up a few times. The chain uses TRBV7-2 and TRBJ1-1; D unclear. The CDR3 covers 14 residues. Germline V CDR1 and CDR2: SGHTA, FQGNSA. Deletions cut 2 bases from V and 3 bases from J, with 10 bases between. The CDR3 nucleotides read TGTGCCAGCAGCTTATTATCGGCGGACACTGAAGCTTTCTTT. Protein: CASSLLSADTEAFF.

The chain uses TRBV7-9 and TRBJ1-1, with D tentatively TRBD1 (5 bases). V lost 3 bases and J lost 0, with 14 bases in between. The germline CDR1 and CDR2 sequences are SEHNR and FQNEAQ (reference sequence). This CDR3 is 16 amino acids long. The CDR3 bases are TGTGCCAGCAGCTTGGAAGGGGTGGGGATGAACACTGAAGCTTTCTTT. Protein product: CASSLEGVGMNTEAFF. The full variable domain, rest sourced from reference TRBV7-9 and TRBJ1-1, is DTGVSQNPRHKITKRGQNVTFRCDPISEHNRLYWYRQTLGQGPEFLTYFQNEAQLEKSRLLSDRFSAERPKGSFSTLEIQRTEQGDSAMYLCASSLEGVGMNTEAFFGQGTRLTVV.

The genes are TRBV29-1 and TRBJ2-1; D uncertain. CDR3 length: 13 amino acids. Germline values: CDR1 SQVTM, CDR2 ANQGSEA. V was shortened by 1 base and J by 10 bases, with 14 bases between the two germline ends. CDR3 sequence (DNA): TGCAGCGTTGAAGCGGGCCCGAACACGGAGCAGTTCTTC. Translation gives CSVEAGPNTEQFF.

There are many counts of this clonotype. The CDR3 DNA sequence: TGTGCCAGCAGTTTAAGACAGCTCAATCAGCCCCAGCATTTT. Amino acids: CASSLRQLNQPQHF. The genes are TRBV12-3 or TRBV12-4 and TRBJ1-5; D might be TRBD1 (5 bases). The CDR3 totals 14 residues. V gave up 2 bases and J gave up 3 bases, with 8 bases separating them.